The 14 T cell receptor beta chains in this list originate from one sample, sequenced in a study of ipilimumab plus nivolumab after autologous stem cell transplantation. Assay: immunoSEQ multiplex PCR; the TCRdb copy retains only in-frame clones and omits some. The table includes around 15,000 clones, around 74% detected once. The material was PBMCs, obtained in a trial of ipilimumab plus nivolumab as post-transplant consolidation. Receptor source: a male donor with primary mediastinal lymphoma.

The V gene is TRBV28, the J gene TRBJ2-5, with D tentatively TRBD1 or TRBD2 (5 bases each). This CDR3 is 12 amino acids long. Germline V gene data show CDR1 as MDHEN and CDR2 as SYDVKM. V lost 5 bases to trimming and J lost 14 bases, with 18 bases between them. CDR3 sequence (DNA): TGTGCCAGCAGTCAGAGGGGCCCTATTTTCTACTTC. It specifies CASSQRGPIFYF.

The V call is TRBV29-1, the J call TRBJ2-5, with 7 bases lining up with TRBD2. The CDR3 has 13 amino acids. The germline V gene has CDR1 SQVTM and CDR2 ANQGSEA. Germline trimming cut 6 bases from V and 4 bases from J; bases unmatched to any gene: 8. The CDR3 reads CSVKGSSGETQYF. CDR3 sequence (DNA): TGCAGCGTAAAAGGGTCTAGCGGAGAGACCCAGTACTTC.

This chain joins TRBV19 and TRBJ2-7, with 7 positions matching TRBD1. J lost 4 bases, V lost 4 bases, and 4 bases had no gene match. CDR1 and CDR2 from the germline V gene are LNHDA and SQIVND (reference sequence). This CDR3 has 13 amino acids. The CDR3 reads CASSRGGIYEQYF. In DNA, the CDR3 is TGTGCCAGTAGTAGAGGGGGCATATACGAGCAGTACTTC.

The gene calls are TRBV18 and TRBJ2-4, with no clear D. This CDR3 contains 18 residues. V lost 2 bases to trimming and J lost 0 bases, with 17 bases between them. In germline, CDR1 is KGHSH, CDR2 LQKENI. CDR3 region: CASSPKRTDQIAKNIQYF. Here the CDR3 DNA reads TGTGCCAGCTCACCAAAAAGAACAGACCAAATAGCCAAAAACATTCAGTACTTC. The full variable domain, rest sourced from reference TRBV18 and TRBJ2-4, is NAGVMQNPRHLVRRRGQEARLRCSPMKGHSHVYWYRQLPEEGLKFMVYLQKENIIDESGMPKERFSAEFPKEGPSILRIQQVVRGDSAAYFCASSPKRTDQIAKNIQYFGAGTRLSVL.

This chain connects TRBV28 to TRBJ2-3; D unresolved. This CDR3 comprises 13 residues. The V and J ends lost 7 bases and 3 bases respectively, with 11 bases between them. Looked up from germline, CDR1 is MDHEN and CDR2 is SYDVKM. CDR3 DNA: TGTGCCAGCACCCTTGCGAGAACAGATACGCAGTATTTT. This translates into CASTLARTDTQYF. The full variable domain, rest sourced from reference TRBV28 and TRBJ2-3, is DVKVTQSSRYLVKRTGEKVFLECVQDMDHENMFWYRQDPGLGLRLIYFSYDVKMKEKGDIPEGYSVSREKKERFSLILESASTNQTSMYLCASTLARTDTQYFGPGTRLTVL.

V is TRBV7-8 and J is TRBJ2-3; a possible D gene is TRBD1 (6 bases). The CDR3 runs to 15 residues. Deletions cut 5 bases from V and 2 bases from J, with 14 bases between. CDR1 and CDR2 (germline): SGHVS, FQNEAQ. CDR3 in amino acids: CASSPNVGATDTQYF. CDR3 DNA sequence: TGTGCCAGCAGCCCCAATGTGGGGGCCACAGATACGCAGTATTTT.

The CDR3 spells CASSSVYYEQYF. In DNA, the CDR3 is TGTGCCAGCAGTTCAGTCTACTACGAGCAGTACTTC. J is TRBJ2-7 and V is TRBV27; unclear D gene. CDR1 is MNHEY, CDR2 SMNVEV, per germline (reference sequence). The CDR3 is made up of 12 amino acids. Trimming shortened V by 4 bases and J by 3 bases, and 7 bases separated the two germline ends.

The rearrangement uses TRBV6-1 and TRBJ2-7; perhaps TRBD2 as D (5 bases). Germline CDR1 reads MNHNS; CDR2 reads SASEGT. The ends were cut back, 10 bases at V and 7 bases at J, with 14 bases in the middle. The CDR3 spans 11 residues. The CDR3 spells CATQNGVEQYF. The CDR3 nucleotides are TGTGCCACCCAAAACGGGGTAGAGCAGTACTTC.

The CDR3 loop is CASSPGDRGNQPQHF. The CDR3 DNA reads as TGCGCCAGCAGCCCGGGGGACAGGGGGAATCAGCCCCAGCATTTT. The chain uses TRBV5-1 and TRBJ1-5; 11 bases match TRBD1. Unmatched junction bases numbered 4, after V lost 4 bases and J lost 4 bases. Per the germline V gene, CDR1 is SGHRS and CDR2 is YFSETQ. The length of the CDR3 is 15 residues.

The rearrangement joins TRBV5-6 to TRBJ2-1; 10 bases line up with TRBD1. Germline CDR1 reads SGHDT; CDR2 reads YYEEEE. The CDR3 length is 16 residues. Losses at the gene ends were 3 bases for V and 4 bases for J; bases not matched to a gene: 7. CDR3 in amino acids: CASSSPDRGAYNEQFF. For the CDR3, the DNA is TGTGCCAGCAGCTCCCCGGACAGGGGGGCGTACAATGAGCAGTTCTTC.

This rearrangement joins TRBV27 to TRBJ1-2, with 8 bases matching TRBD1. Germline V CDR1 and CDR2: MNHEY, SMNVEV (reference sequence). Losses at the gene ends were 7 bases for V and 8 bases for J; bases not matched to a gene: 12. This CDR3 comprises 14 residues. CDR3 residues: CASKQDRGERGYTF. The CDR3 DNA sequence: TGTGCCAGCAAACAAGACAGGGGCGAAAGGGGCTACACCTTC.

This chain links TRBV10-3 with TRBJ2-5; TRBD2 matches 8 bases. Germline CDR1 is ENHRY and CDR2 is SYGVKD. This CDR3 is 14 amino acids long. The J segment lost 1 base and the V segment lost 3 bases, leaving 1 base of the junction unmatched. CDR3 coding DNA: TGTGCCATCAGTGACGGGGGGGCCCAAGAGACCCAGTACTTC. Translating gives CAISDGGAQETQYF.

The chain couples TRBV4-1 to TRBJ1-5; D ambiguous. V was pared by 0 bases and J by 4 bases, with 10 bases between. From germline, CDR1 is MGHRA and CDR2 YSYEKL. CDR3 length: 15 residues. CDR3 region: CASSQDDRANQPQHF. The CDR3 DNA is TGCGCCAGCAGCCAAGATGATAGGGCTAATCAGCCCCAGCATTTT.

V and J are TRBV5-1 and TRBJ2-3; TRBD1 matches at 8 bases. V lost 4 bases, J lost 6 bases, and 16 bases stayed unmatched. The CDR3 loop spans 17 amino acids. CDR1 is SGHRS, CDR2 YFSETQ, per germline. As DNA, the CDR3 is TGCGCCAGCAGCCCGGGGACAGGACGTGGACCGATGGATACGCAGTATTTT. Translating gives CASSPGTGRGPMDTQYF.